Below are 18 T cell receptor beta chains sequenced from a single sample in a study of T cell changes during pregnancy in multiple sclerosis. Here immunoSEQ multiplex PCR was the method, and the copy in TCRdb shows in-frame clones only, minus some. Here the sample spans about 84,000 clones, about 93% being singletons. The material sequenced was peripheral blood, taken in the second trimester of pregnancy. The receptors here all came from a female donor in good health, enrolled as a control in a pregnancy study.

This chain joins TRBV25-1 and TRBJ2-3, with D possibly being TRBD1 (6 bases). Germline values: CDR1 MGHDK, CDR2 SYGVNS. V was pared by 3 bases and J by 8 bases, with 6 bases between. The CDR3 is 11 amino acids. CDR3 region: CASSEGATQYF. CDR3 sequence (DNA): TGTGCCAGCAGTGAGGGGGCTACGCAGTATTTT.

This chain links TRBV4-2 with TRBJ1-4, with a weak D call TRBD1 (5 bases). The CDR3 is made up of 16 amino acids. The ends were cut back, 3 bases at V and 0 bases at J, with 11 bases in the middle. The germline gives CDR1 LGHNA, CDR2 YNFKEQ. CDR3 nucleotides: TGTGCCAGCAGCCATCTAGACAGAGCAACTAATGAAAAACTGTTTTTT. The encoded protein is CASSHLDRATNEKLFF.

The chain is built from TRBV5-1 and TRBJ2-3, with TRBD2 as a possible D gene (5 bases). The CDR3 covers 15 residues. The germline V gene has CDR1 SGHRS and CDR2 YFSETQ. V was clipped by 2 bases and J by 1 base, with 11 bases between them. CDR3 in DNA: TGCGCCAGCAGCTTCTTAGCGAGCGGCACAGATACGCAGTATTTT. This codes for CASSFLASGTDTQYF.

The chain couples TRBV19 to TRBJ2-2, with 8 nucleotides matching TRBD1. This CDR3 is 15 amino acids long. Germline values: CDR1 LNHDA, CDR2 SQIVND (reference sequence). With V trimmed by 4 bases and J by 4 bases, 5 bases remained unmatched. The CDR3 loop reads CASSTQGAGTGELFF. The CDR3 DNA follows: TGTGCCAGTAGTACCCAGGGGGCGGGCACCGGGGAGCTGTTTTTT.

The chain combines TRBV30 with TRBJ2-5; D ambiguous. The germline V and J ends were trimmed by 5 bases and 2 bases, with 3 bases remaining between them. The CDR3 totals 10 residues. Germline lookup yields CDR1 GTSNPN and CDR2 SVGIG (reference sequence). The CDR3 protein is CAWLQETQYF. CDR3 bases: TGTGCCTGGCTACAAGAGACCCAGTACTTC.

The chain links TRBV6-5 to TRBJ2-3; D unresolved. The V end lost 4 bases, the J end lost 0 bases, and 2 bases lay between the germline ends. Germline loops: CDR1 MNHEY, CDR2 SVGAGI. There are 12 residues in the CDR3. The CDR3 region is CASSSSTDTQYF. The CDR3 nucleotides read TGTGCCAGCAGTTCTAGCACAGATACGCAGTATTTT.

The chain couples TRBV5-1 to TRBJ2-1, with 11 bases fitting TRBD2. J was trimmed by 8 bases and V by 5 bases; bases with no gene match: 15. CDR1 SGHRS and CDR2 YFSETQ come from the germline V gene. This CDR3 contains 17 residues. The CDR3 reads CASSLASGRLGGYEQFF. In DNA form, the CDR3 reads TGCGCCAGCAGTCTTGCTAGCGGGAGGTTGGGTGGCTATGAGCAGTTCTTC.

This sequence joins TRBV5-1 and TRBJ2-1, with 9 bases matching TRBD2. The CDR3 sequence is 14 residues long. Germline CDR1 reads SGHRS; CDR2 reads YFSETQ. Unmatched junction bases numbered 2, after V lost 6 bases and J lost 1 base. This chain's CDR3 is CASMAGGSYNEQFF. CDR3 bases: TGCGCCAGCATGGCGGGAGGGTCCTACAATGAGCAGTTCTTC.

This clone is a singleton in its sample. V gene TRBV6-5 combines with J gene TRBJ2-2, with 12 bases identical to TRBD2. Germline V gives CDR1 MNHEY, CDR2 SVGAGI. The CDR3 consists of 15 residues. V gave up 8 bases and J gave up 7 bases; unmatched junction bases: 8. As DNA, the CDR3 is TGTGCCAGCGGACGGGCTAGCGGGAGGGGCGGGGAGCTGTTTTTT. Translating gives CASGRASGRGGELFF.

The rearrangement joins TRBV6-6 to TRBJ2-1; D is uncertain. Per the germline V gene, CDR1 is MNHNY and CDR2 is SVGAGI (reference sequence). Deletions cut 1 base from V and 7 bases from J, with 11 bases between. The CDR3 loop spans 14 amino acids. CDR3 residues: CASSYLAAGNEQFF. DNA of the CDR3: TGTGCCAGCAGTTACTTGGCCGCCGGGAATGAGCAGTTCTTC.

This chain joins TRBV11-3 and TRBJ2-7; possibly TRBD1 for D (5 bases). Per germline, CDR1 SGHNT and CDR2 YENEEA. Trimming stripped 1 base from V and 1 base from J, with 11 bases between. The CDR3 totals 15 residues. The CDR3 sequence is CASSLGVQASYEQYF. As DNA, the CDR3 is TGTGCCAGCAGCTTAGGGGTACAGGCGTCCTACGAGCAGTACTTC.

The chain joins TRBV10-1 to TRBJ2-7; 16 nucleotides line up with TRBD2. Losses at the gene ends were 6 bases for V and 0 bases for J; bases not matched to a gene: 8. Looked up from germline, CDR1 is WNHNN and CDR2 is SYGVQD (reference sequence). This CDR3 spans 18 amino acids. The CDR3 DNA reads as TGCGCCAGCAGAAAGGGACTAGCGGGAGGGCCAGGCTCCTACGAGCAGTACTTC. As protein: CASRKGLAGGPGSYEQYF.

The rearrangement joins TRBV7-9 to TRBJ2-7; possible D gene TRBD2, 6 bases. The germline V and J ends were trimmed by 9 bases and 2 bases, with 17 bases remaining between them. Germline CDR1 reads SEHNR; CDR2 reads FQNEAQ (reference sequence). This CDR3 contains 14 residues. CDR3: CASSGLRGAYEQYF. The CDR3 DNA sequence: TGTGCCAGTTCGGGACTGCGTGGGGCCTACGAGCAGTACTTC.

V and J are TRBV6-1 and TRBJ2-1, with 12 nucleotides matching TRBD2. From germline, CDR1 is MNHNS and CDR2 SASEGT. The ends lost 3 bases at V and 4 bases at J; junction bases unmatched: 10. The CDR3 totals 18 residues. Written as DNA, the CDR3 is TGTGCCAGCAGTGAGGTGCTAGCGGGAGGGCCGAGGTACAATGAGCAGTTCTTC. It translates to CASSEVLAGGPRYNEQFF.

This clone was observed once. The rearrangement links TRBV7-2 to TRBJ2-6; 8 nucleotides match TRBD1. The CDR3 is made up of 18 amino acids. From germline, CDR1 is SGHTA and CDR2 FQGNSA. V lost 0 bases and J lost 2; bases outside the gene matches: 6. CDR3 DNA: TGTGCCAGCAGCTTAGCCCCCCAGGGGGCGGCTGGGGCCAACGTCCTGACTTTC. Its translation: CASSLAPQGAAGANVLTF.

This chain links TRBV14 with TRBJ2-1; 11 bases line up with TRBD1. This CDR3 is 15 amino acids long. In germline, CDR1 is SGHDN, CDR2 FVKESK. V lost 2 bases to trimming and J lost 7 bases; unmatched junction nucleotides: 4. CDR3 sequence: CASSQQGQGGNEQFF. In nucleotides, the CDR3 is TGTGCCAGCAGCCAACAGGGACAGGGGGGAAATGAGCAGTTCTTC.

This chain links TRBV29-1 with TRBJ2-5; a weak D match, TRBD2 (5 bases). V was cut by 4 bases and J by 3 bases, with 9 bases left in between. Per germline, CDR1 SQVTM and CDR2 ANQGSEA. CDR3 length: 12 amino acids. In nucleotides, the CDR3 is TGCAGCGTTGCATCGCGGGAAGAGACCCAGTACTTC. Amino acid sequence: CSVASREETQYF. The whole variable domain, filled in from reference TRBV29-1 and TRBJ2-5, reads SAVISQKPSRDICQRGTSLTIQCQVDSQVTMMFWYRQQPGQSLTLIATANQGSEATYESGFVIDKFPISRPNLTFSTLTVSNMSPEDSSIYLCSVASREETQYFGPGTRLLVL.

The chain recombines TRBV6-5 with TRBJ2-7; 8 bases line up with TRBD2. The CDR3 loop spans 15 amino acids. The germline V gene has CDR1 MNHEY and CDR2 SVGAGI. V was clipped by 6 bases and J by 2 bases; unmatched bases: 9. CDR3 bases: TGTGCCAGCAGGGGGACTAGGGGTGAACCCTACGAGCAGTACTTC. Protein sequence: CASRGTRGEPYEQYF.